A single sample is the source of the 18 T cell receptor beta chains below, sequenced in a study of blood T cell repertoires in COVID-19. Libraries were prepared by immunoSEQ multiplex PCR; TCRdb keeps only in-frame clonotypes and omits some of them. Of hundreds of thousands of clones listed, roughly 85% are singletons. The specimen was peripheral blood. These receptors were collected from a human donor in a cohort sampled during active COVID-19.

The chain combines TRBV7-2 with TRBJ1-2; 7 nucleotides match TRBD1. With V trimmed by 5 bases and J by 2 bases, 8 bases remained unmatched. The germline CDR1 and CDR2 sequences are SGHTA and FQGNSA. The CDR3 has 15 amino acids. The CDR3 nucleotides read TGTGCCAGCAGCCCTAAGCAGACAGGGAACTATGGCTACACCTTC. Translated, it gives CASSPKQTGNYGYTF.

V and J are TRBV10-3 and TRBJ2-7; a weak D match, TRBD1 (6 bases). This CDR3 comprises 12 residues. Germline loops: CDR1 ENHRY, CDR2 SYGVKD. V was shortened by 3 bases and J by 6 bases, with 9 bases between the two germline ends. CDR3 nucleotide sequence: TGTGCCATCAGTGAAACAGGGTTCGAGCAGTACTTC. Amino acids: CAISETGFEQYF.

The CDR3 coding sequence is TGTGCCTGGACCCAGACAGTGAGCGCCGGGGAGCTGTTTTTT. Translated, it gives CAWTQTVSAGELFF. The chain uses TRBV30 and TRBJ2-2; D is perhaps TRBD1 (5 bases). V lost 4 bases and J lost 6, with 15 bases in between. CDR1 GTSNPN and CDR2 SVGIG come from the germline V gene (reference sequence). The CDR3 covers 14 residues. Complete variable domain (other parts from reference TRBV30 and TRBJ2-2): SQTIHQWPATLVQPVGSPLSLECTVEGTSNPNLYWYRQAAGRGLQLLFYSVGIGQISSEVPQNLSASRPQDRQFILSSKKLLLSDSGFYLCAWTQTVSAGELFFGEGSRLTVL.

This rearrangement joins TRBV6-5 to TRBJ1-2, with D tentatively TRBD1 (5 bases). Germline V gene sequence: CDR1 MNHEY, CDR2 SVGAGI. There are 16 residues in the CDR3. V was clipped by 2 bases and J by 2 bases, with 15 bases between them. The CDR3 DNA is TGTGCCAGCAGTTACACAATAACGACAGCCAACTATGGCTACACCTTC. The encoded protein is CASSYTITTANYGYTF.

The rearrangement links TRBV4-2 to TRBJ2-2, with TRBD1 identical over 9 bases. There are 16 residues in the CDR3. The V gene end was trimmed by 5 bases and the J gene end by 5 bases; junction bases not matched to a gene: 9. Germline V gene sequence: CDR1 LGHNA, CDR2 YNFKEQ. The CDR3 nucleotides are TGTGCCAGCAGCAAAGGGGACAGGGATTCTACCGGGGAGCTGTTTTTT. It specifies CASSKGDRDSTGELFF.

This clone appeared many times. The chain has TRBV13 and TRBJ2-5; 9 bases are a match to TRBD2. With 2 bases clipped from V and 4 bases from J, the junction kept 8 bases outside the gene matches. CDR1 is PRHDT, CDR2 FYEKMQ, per germline (reference sequence). This CDR3 region has 16 residues. CDR3 sequence (DNA): TGTGCCAGCAGCTTATATCGACTAGCGGTGGGAGAGACCCAGTACTTC. It translates to CASSLYRLAVGETQYF.

CDR3 in DNA: TGCGCCAGCAGCTTGGTCGGGGGTAGCACAGATACGCAGTATTTT. Translation: CASSLVGGSTDTQYF. This chain connects TRBV5-1 to TRBJ2-3, with a tentative D call TRBD2 (6 bases). From germline, CDR1 is SGHRS and CDR2 YFSETQ. The CDR3 has 15 amino acids. V dropped 0 bases and J dropped 0 bases, with 8 bases sitting between them.

The V gene is TRBV18, the J gene TRBJ2-7; 7 bases are a match to TRBD1. Germline values: CDR1 KGHSH, CDR2 LQKENI. V shed 3 bases and J 2 bases; nucleotides not matched to a gene: 19. CDR3 size: 19 residues. The CDR3 nucleotides read TGTGCCAGCTCACCCAGGGACATAGGGGGCGCACAGTCCACCTACGAGCAGTACTTC. Translation gives CASSPRDIGGAQSTYEQYF. The complete variable domain, with remaining parts taken from reference TRBV18 and TRBJ2-7, reads NAGVMQNPRHLVRRRGQEARLRCSPMKGHSHVYWYRQLPEEGLKFMVYLQKENIIDESGMPKERFSAEFPKEGPSILRIQQVVRGDSAAYFCASSPRDIGGAQSTYEQYFGPGTRLTVT.

The CDR3 is CAISESKGNGSPLHF. CDR3 nucleotide sequence: TGTGCCATCAGTGAGTCGAAGGGGAACGGATCACCCCTCCACTTT. V is TRBV10-3 and J is TRBJ1-6; possible D gene TRBD1, 5 bases. V was clipped by 0 bases and J by 10 bases, with 13 bases between them. Germline values: CDR1 ENHRY, CDR2 SYGVKD. The CDR3 extends over 15 amino acids.

This chain links TRBV19 with TRBJ1-1; the D gene is possibly TRBD1 (5 bases). Trimming left V 1 base short and J 0 bases short, with 9 bases between. There are 15 residues in the CDR3. Germline V CDR1 and CDR2: LNHDA, SQIVND (reference sequence). The CDR3 bases are TGTGCCAGTAGTATAGTGGAAGGGGTGAACACTGAAGCTTTCTTT. Its protein product is CASSIVEGVNTEAFF.

The chain carries TRBV27 and TRBJ2-5; TRBD1 matches 7 bases. V shed 5 bases, J shed 2 bases, and the junction held 5 bases outside the gene matches. CDR1 and CDR2 from the germline V gene are MNHEY and SMNVEV (reference sequence). This CDR3 spans 14 amino acids. The CDR3 here is CASSIDRVQETQYF. The CDR3, as DNA: TGTGCCAGCAGTATCGACAGGGTTCAAGAGACCCAGTACTTC.

This clone came up once. The chain carries TRBV5-6 and TRBJ1-1; TRBD1 agrees at 8 bases. The CDR3 is 13 amino acids. Trimming removed 10 bases from V and 5 bases from J; junction bases left unmatched: 10. CDR1 SGHDT and CDR2 YYEEEE come from the germline V gene. CDR3 loop: CACRGRGHTEAFF. In nucleotides, the CDR3 is TGTGCCTGCCGCGGCAGGGGGCATACTGAAGCTTTCTTT.

This chain uses TRBV5-1 with TRBJ2-3; unclear D gene. Germline loops: CDR1 SGHRS, CDR2 YFSETQ. V was trimmed by 5 bases and J by 0 bases, leaving 10 bases between them. There are 14 residues in the CDR3. The CDR3 DNA reads as TGCGCCAGCAGTGAGCTCTTTAGCACAGATACGCAGTATTTT. This gives the protein CASSELFSTDTQYF.

The chain has TRBV9 and TRBJ2-2, with 10 bases fitting TRBD2. The length of the CDR3 is 19 residues. CDR1 is SGDLS, CDR2 YYNGEE, per germline. V was clipped by 0 bases and J by 7 bases; unmatched bases: 15. The CDR3 loop is CASSVDFGLAGVLDGELFF. Here the CDR3 DNA reads TGTGCCAGCAGCGTAGATTTCGGGCTAGCGGGGGTTCTGGACGGGGAGCTGTTTTTT.

The V gene is TRBV24-1, the J gene TRBJ2-2, with 14 bases matching TRBD2. Germline-derived CDR1 and CDR2 are KGHDR and SFDVKD. The CDR3 totals 17 residues. The V segment lost 5 bases and the J segment 4 bases; nucleotides outside the gene matches: 5. The CDR3 coding sequence is TGTGCCACCAGTGCCTCGGGACTAGCGGGGGCCACCGGGGAGCTGTTTTTT. This sequence encodes CATSASGLAGATGELFF.

The rearrangement uses TRBV6-1 and TRBJ1-5; D is perhaps TRBD1 (5 bases). Looked up from germline, CDR1 is MNHNS and CDR2 is SASEGT. V gave up 0 bases and J gave up 2 bases, with 14 bases separating them. This CDR3 has 17 residues. CDR3 sequence reads: CASSEAGTPGGNQPQHF. Written as DNA, the CDR3 is TGTGCCAGCAGTGAAGCAGGGACCCCGGGAGGCAATCAGCCCCAGCATTTT.

This clone was counted between two and nine times. V and J are TRBV5-6 and TRBJ2-3, with 7 nucleotides matching TRBD1. Germline trimming cut 3 bases from V and 2 bases from J; bases unmatched to any gene: 6. The germline V gene encodes CDR1 SGHDT and CDR2 YYEEEE. The CDR3 is 15 amino acids. CDR3 in DNA: TGTGCCAGCAGCTCTCCGGGACAGACCACAGATACGCAGTATTTT. Amino acid sequence: CASSSPGQTTDTQYF.

The V and J genes are TRBV29-1 and TRBJ2-7, with D perhaps matching TRBD2 (5 bases). This CDR3 region has 12 residues. Germline V gives CDR1 SQVTM, CDR2 ANQGSEA. V gave up 5 bases and J gave up 1 base, with 9 bases separating them. DNA of the CDR3: TGCAGCGTTATCCGGACTTCCTACGAGCAGTACTTC. Translated, it gives CSVIRTSYEQYF.